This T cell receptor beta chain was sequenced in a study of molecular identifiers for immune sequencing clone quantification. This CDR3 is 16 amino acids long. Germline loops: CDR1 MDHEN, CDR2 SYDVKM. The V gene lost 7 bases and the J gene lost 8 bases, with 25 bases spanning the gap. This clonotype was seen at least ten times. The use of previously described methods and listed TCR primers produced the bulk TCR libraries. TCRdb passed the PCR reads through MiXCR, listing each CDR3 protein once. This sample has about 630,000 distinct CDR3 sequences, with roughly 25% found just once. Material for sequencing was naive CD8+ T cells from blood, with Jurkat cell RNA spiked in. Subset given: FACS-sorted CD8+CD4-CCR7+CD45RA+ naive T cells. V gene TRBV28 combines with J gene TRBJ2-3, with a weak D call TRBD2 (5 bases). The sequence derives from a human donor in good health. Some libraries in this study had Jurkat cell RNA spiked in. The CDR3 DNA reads TGTGCCAGCATCCCGACTACCCGGTCGGGGTCCGGTACGCAGTATTTT. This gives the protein CASIPTTRSGSGTQYF.